These 13 T cell receptor beta chains were all obtained from the same sample, sequenced in a study of T-cell memory formation after mild COVID-19. MiXCR, applied by TCRdb to the 5' RACE reads, yields one record per CDR3 protein. The sample lists roughly 300,000 distinct CDR3 sequences, around 16% occurring once. The sequenced sample consisted of PBMCs or a T cell subset sorted from them (not recorded which). The receptors derive from a young man who had mild COVID-19 (a few samples of this study predate the infection). Cell type and time point are not known.

The genes are TRBV9 and TRBJ1-3; perhaps TRBD1 as D (5 bases). V lost 1 base to trimming and J lost 5 bases, with 19 bases between them. CDR3 length: 17 amino acids. Germline V gene lookup returns CDR1 SGDLS and CDR2 YYNGEE. The CDR3 reads CASSVIREGVGRNTIYF. The CDR3 nucleotides read TGTGCCAGCAGCGTAATCAGGGAAGGAGTTGGTAGAAACACCATATATTTT.

This clonotype showed up just a few times. This chain links TRBV4-3 with TRBJ1-3, with unresolved D. The CDR3 is 17 residues long. CDR1 is LGHNA, CDR2 YSLEER, per germline. Trimming cost V 0 bases and J 0 bases, with 12 bases left between them. CDR3 region: CASSQDGPRISGNTIYF. The CDR3 nucleotides are TGCGCCAGCAGCCAAGATGGTCCGCGAATCTCTGGAAACACCATATATTTT.

This clonotype was seen more than once but under ten times. The CDR3 DNA reads as TGTGCCAGCAGCTTCCGGAGCACCCGGGGAGAGACCCAGTACTTC. It yields the protein CASSFRSTRGETQYF. J is TRBJ2-5 and V is TRBV5-6; a possible D gene is TRBD2 (5 bases). V was shortened by 2 bases and J by 4 bases, with 15 bases between the two germline ends. This CDR3 is 15 amino acids long. Germline CDR1 is SGHDT and CDR2 is YYEEEE.

This clonotype was seen a few times. The chain combines TRBV27 with TRBJ2-3, with 7 bases matching TRBD2. The CDR3 is 15 residues long. From germline, CDR1 is MNHEY and CDR2 SMNVEV (reference sequence). V lost 0 bases, J lost 1 base, and 1 base stayed unmatched. CDR3 DNA: TGTGCCAGCAGTTTATCGCTAGCGGGCACAGATACGCAGTATTTT. Its translation: CASSLSLAGTDTQYF.

The chain carries TRBV5-1 and TRBJ2-3, with 9 bases matching TRBD2. In germline, CDR1 is SGHRS, CDR2 YFSETQ. Trimming took 7 bases from V and 6 from J; bases not matched to a gene: 9. The CDR3 sequence is 14 residues long. Here the CDR3 reads CASGRTSVPDTQYF. The DNA of the CDR3 is TGCGCCAGCGGACGGACTAGCGTACCCGATACGCAGTATTTT.

This clonotype has more than one count but fewer than ten. The CDR3 sequence: CASSPSVGGGETQYF. The CDR3 coding sequence is TGTGCCAGCAGCCCCTCGGTGGGGGGTGGGGAGACCCAGTACTTC. The chain couples TRBV27 to TRBJ2-5; tentative D call: TRBD2 (6 bases). CDR1 is MNHEY, CDR2 SMNVEV, per germline (reference sequence). This CDR3 comprises 15 residues. The V end was cut by 6 bases, the J end by 5 bases, with 19 bases between.

This clonotype has more than one count but fewer than ten. The chain is built from TRBV6-2 or TRBV6-3 and TRBJ2-5; tentative D call: TRBD1 (5 bases). Germline V lookup: CDR1 MNHEY, CDR2 SVGEGT. The CDR3 contains 14 residues. V lost 6 bases and J lost 5, with 16 bases in between. DNA for the CDR3: TGTGCCAGCAGGAGCACAGGCTCTTGGGAGACCCAGTACTTC. This translates into CASRSTGSWETQYF.

The chain joins TRBV7-9 to TRBJ1-2; 9 nucleotides line up with TRBD1. The CDR3 extends over 13 amino acids. V was clipped by 6 bases and J by 8 bases; unmatched bases: 7. Per germline, CDR1 SEHNR and CDR2 FQNEAQ (reference sequence). CDR3 amino acids: CASRGQGSKGYTF. In DNA, the CDR3 is TGTGCCAGCAGAGGACAGGGGAGTAAAGGCTACACCTTC.

The rearrangement joins TRBV5-1 to TRBJ1-1; D call uncertain. Germline V gene sequence: CDR1 SGHRS, CDR2 YFSETQ. Deletions cut 1 base from V and 6 bases from J, with 10 bases between. This CDR3 contains 13 residues. CDR3 nucleotide sequence: TGCGCCAGCAGCTTGATTTCAGGCGCTGAAGCTTTCTTT. This codes for CASSLISGAEAFF.

The chain carries TRBV20-1 and TRBJ2-5, with D tentatively TRBD1 (5 bases). The CDR3 totals 14 residues. Germline V lookup: CDR1 DFQATT, CDR2 SNEGSKA (reference sequence). V gave up 3 bases and J gave up 5 bases, with 16 bases separating them. The CDR3 region is CSASRPPPGETQYF. The CDR3 DNA is TGCAGTGCTAGTAGGCCTCCACCAGGGGAGACCCAGTACTTC.

CDR3 DNA: TGCAGTGCCCGGGACTTCCGGAGCAATCAGCCCCAGCATTTT. It specifies CSARDFRSNQPQHF. The rearrangement uses TRBV20-1 and TRBJ1-5; weak D call: TRBD1 (5 bases). V was pared by 6 bases and J by 1 base, with 13 bases between. The CDR3 is 14 residues long. Germline V lookup: CDR1 DFQATT, CDR2 SNEGSKA (reference sequence).

This clonotype turned up a few times. The chain links TRBV4-1 to TRBJ2-1, with D perhaps TRBD1 or TRBD2 (5 bases each). Germline CDR1 MGHRA, CDR2 YSYEKL. This CDR3 contains 11 residues. V gave up 8 bases and J gave up 7 bases, with 9 bases separating them. The CDR3 bases are TGCGCCAGCGGGACCGGGAATGAGCAGTTCTTC. Translation gives CASGTGNEQFF.

This clonotype has a handful of counts. This sequence joins TRBV6-2 or TRBV6-3 and TRBJ1-2, with D perhaps TRBD1 (6 bases). Germline values: CDR1 MNHEY, CDR2 SVGEGT. V was trimmed by 5 bases and J by 3 bases, leaving 7 bases between them. The CDR3 length is 12 residues. The CDR3 coding sequence is TGTGCCAGCAGTCGACAGGACTATGGCTACACCTTC. It encodes CASSRQDYGYTF.